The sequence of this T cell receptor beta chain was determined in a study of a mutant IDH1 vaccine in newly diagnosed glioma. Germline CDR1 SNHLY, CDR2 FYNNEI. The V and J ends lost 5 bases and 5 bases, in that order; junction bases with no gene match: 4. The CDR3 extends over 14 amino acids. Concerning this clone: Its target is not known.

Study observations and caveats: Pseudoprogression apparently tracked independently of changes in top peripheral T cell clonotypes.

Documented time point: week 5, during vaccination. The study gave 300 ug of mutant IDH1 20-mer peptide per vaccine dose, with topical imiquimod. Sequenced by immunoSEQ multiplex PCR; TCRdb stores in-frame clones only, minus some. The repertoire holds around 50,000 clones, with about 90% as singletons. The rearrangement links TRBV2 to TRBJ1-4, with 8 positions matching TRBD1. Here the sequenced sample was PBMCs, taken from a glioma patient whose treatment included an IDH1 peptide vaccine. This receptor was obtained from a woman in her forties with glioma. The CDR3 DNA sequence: TGTGCCAGCAGTAGGACAGGGTACAATGAAAAACTGTTTTTT. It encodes CASSRTGYNEKLFF. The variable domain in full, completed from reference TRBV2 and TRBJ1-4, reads EPEVTQTPSHQVTQMGQEVILRCVPISNHLYFYWYRQILGQKVEFLVSFYNNEISEKSEIFDDQFSVERPDGSNFTLKIRSTKLEDSAMYFCASSRTGYNEKLFFGSGTQLSVL.